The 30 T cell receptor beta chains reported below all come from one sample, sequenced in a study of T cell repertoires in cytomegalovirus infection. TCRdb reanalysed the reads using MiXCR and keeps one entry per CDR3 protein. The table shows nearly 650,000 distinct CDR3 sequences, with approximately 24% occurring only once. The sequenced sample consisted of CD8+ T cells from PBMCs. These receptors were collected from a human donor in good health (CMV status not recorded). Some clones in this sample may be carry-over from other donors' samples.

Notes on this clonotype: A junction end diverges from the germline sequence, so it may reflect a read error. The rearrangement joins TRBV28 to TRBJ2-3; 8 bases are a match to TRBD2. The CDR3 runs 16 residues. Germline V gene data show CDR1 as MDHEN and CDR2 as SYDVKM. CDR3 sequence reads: CVSNMERGSYTDTQYF. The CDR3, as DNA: TGTGTCAGCAATATGGAGCGGGGGTCGTACACAGATACGCAGTATTTT.

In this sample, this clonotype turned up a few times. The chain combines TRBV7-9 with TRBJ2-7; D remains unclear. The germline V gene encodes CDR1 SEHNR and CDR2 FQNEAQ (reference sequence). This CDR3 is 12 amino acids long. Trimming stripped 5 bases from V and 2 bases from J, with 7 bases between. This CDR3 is CASSPDPYEQYV. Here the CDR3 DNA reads TGTGCCAGCAGCCCGGACCCCTACGAGCAGTACGTC.

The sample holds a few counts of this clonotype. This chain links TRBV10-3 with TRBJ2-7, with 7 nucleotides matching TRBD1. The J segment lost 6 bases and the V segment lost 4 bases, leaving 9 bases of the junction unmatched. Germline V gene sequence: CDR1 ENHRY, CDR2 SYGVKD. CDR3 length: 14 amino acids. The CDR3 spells CAISGGTVITEQYF. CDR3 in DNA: TGTGCCATCAGTGGGGGGACAGTTATTACCGAGCAGTACTTC.

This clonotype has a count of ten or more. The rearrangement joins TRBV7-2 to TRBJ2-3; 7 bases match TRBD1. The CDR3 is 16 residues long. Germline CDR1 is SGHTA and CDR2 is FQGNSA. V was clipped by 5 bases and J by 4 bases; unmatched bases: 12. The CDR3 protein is CASSPLSKGAADTQYF. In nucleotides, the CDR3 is TGTGCCAGCAGCCCCCTTAGCAAGGGGGCAGCAGATACGCAGTATTTT.

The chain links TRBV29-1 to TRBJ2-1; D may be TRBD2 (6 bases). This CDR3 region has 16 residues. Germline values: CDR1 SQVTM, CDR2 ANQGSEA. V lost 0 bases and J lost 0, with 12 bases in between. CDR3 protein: CSVEETGRGSYNEQFF. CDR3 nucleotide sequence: TGCAGCGTTGAAGAAACCGGGCGGGGCTCCTACAATGAGCAGTTCTTC.

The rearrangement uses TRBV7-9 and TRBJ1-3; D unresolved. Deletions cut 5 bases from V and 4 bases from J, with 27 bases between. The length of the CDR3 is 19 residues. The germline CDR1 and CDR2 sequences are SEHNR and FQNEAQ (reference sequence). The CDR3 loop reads CASSLWASKMHPGGNTIYF. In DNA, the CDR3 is TGTGCCAGCAGCCTCTGGGCTTCAAAGATGCACCCAGGAGGAAACACCATATATTTT. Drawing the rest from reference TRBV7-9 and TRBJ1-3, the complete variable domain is DTGVSQNPRHKITKRGQNVTFRCDPISEHNRLYWYRQTLGQGPEFLTYFQNEAQLEKSRLLSDRFSAERPKGSFSTLEIQRTEQGDSAMYLCASSLWASKMHPGGNTIYFGEGSWLTVV.

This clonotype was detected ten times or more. DNA for the CDR3: TGTGCCAGCAGTTTAGCCCAGGGGGCCCGTAACTATGGCTACACCTTC. It translates to CASSLAQGARNYGYTF. The chain couples TRBV28 to TRBJ1-2; 8 bases map to TRBD1. The germline V gene encodes CDR1 MDHEN and CDR2 SYDVKM. Trimming cost V 2 bases and J 1 base; bases outside gene matches: 6. This CDR3 spans 16 amino acids.

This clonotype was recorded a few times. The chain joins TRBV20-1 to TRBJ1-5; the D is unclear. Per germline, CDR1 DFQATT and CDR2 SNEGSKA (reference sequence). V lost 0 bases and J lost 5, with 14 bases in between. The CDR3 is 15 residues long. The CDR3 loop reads CSARDYSGSDQPQHF. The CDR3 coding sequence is TGCAGTGCTAGAGATTACAGCGGTTCCGATCAGCCCCAGCATTTT.

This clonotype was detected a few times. The CDR3 DNA reads TGTGCCAGCAGTTACTCCCACGGAACTGAAGCTTTCTTT. Amino acids: CASSYSHGTEAFF. The chain employs TRBV6-2 or TRBV6-3 and TRBJ1-1; the D is unclear. V was clipped by 0 bases and J by 5 bases, with 7 bases between them. The CDR3 runs 13 residues. Germline V gene sequence: CDR1 MNHEY, CDR2 SVGEGT.

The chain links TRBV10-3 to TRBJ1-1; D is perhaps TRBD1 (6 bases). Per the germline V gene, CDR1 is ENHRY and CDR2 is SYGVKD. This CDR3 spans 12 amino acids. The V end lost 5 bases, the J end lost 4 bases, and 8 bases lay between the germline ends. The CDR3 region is CAISPGATEAFF. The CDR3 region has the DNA TGTGCCATCAGTCCAGGGGCCACTGAAGCTTTCTTT.

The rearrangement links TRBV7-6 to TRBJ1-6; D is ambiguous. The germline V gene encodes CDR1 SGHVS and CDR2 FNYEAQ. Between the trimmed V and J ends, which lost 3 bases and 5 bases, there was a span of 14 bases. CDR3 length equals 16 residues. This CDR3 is CASSLDTGIDNSPLHF. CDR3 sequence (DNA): TGTGCCAGCAGCTTGGATACGGGTATCGATAATTCACCCCTCCACTTT.

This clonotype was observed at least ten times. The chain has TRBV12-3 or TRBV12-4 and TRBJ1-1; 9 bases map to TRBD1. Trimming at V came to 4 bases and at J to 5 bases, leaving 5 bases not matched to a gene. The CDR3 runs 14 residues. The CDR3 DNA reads TGTGCCAGCAGTTCGACAGGGGGTCTTACTGAAGCTTTCTTT. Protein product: CASSSTGGLTEAFF.

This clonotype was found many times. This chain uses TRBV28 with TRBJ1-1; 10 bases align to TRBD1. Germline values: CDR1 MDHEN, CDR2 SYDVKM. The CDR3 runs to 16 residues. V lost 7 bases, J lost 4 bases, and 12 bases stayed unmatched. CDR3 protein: CASTSRDRGLGTEAFF. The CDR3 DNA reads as TGTGCCAGCACCTCTAGGGACAGGGGATTGGGCACTGAAGCTTTCTTT.

CDR3 sequence (DNA): TGTGCCAGCAGCCGGACAGGGGGGCGATGGGAGGACACTGAAGCTTTCTTT. It codes for CASSRTGGRWEDTEAFF. The chain uses TRBV25-1 and TRBJ1-1; 10 bases are shared with TRBD1. The CDR3 consists of 17 residues. CDR1 and CDR2 from the germline V gene are MGHDK and SYGVNS. V trimming: 6 bases; J trimming: 3 bases; junction bases outside the gene matches: 13.

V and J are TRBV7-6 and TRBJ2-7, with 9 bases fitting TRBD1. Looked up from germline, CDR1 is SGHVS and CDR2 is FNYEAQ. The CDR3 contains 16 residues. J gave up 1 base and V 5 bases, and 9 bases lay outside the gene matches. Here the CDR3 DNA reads TGTGCCAGCAGCCTACCCGGGACAGGGAAATCCTACGAGCAGTACTTC. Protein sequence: CASSLPGTGKSYEQYF.

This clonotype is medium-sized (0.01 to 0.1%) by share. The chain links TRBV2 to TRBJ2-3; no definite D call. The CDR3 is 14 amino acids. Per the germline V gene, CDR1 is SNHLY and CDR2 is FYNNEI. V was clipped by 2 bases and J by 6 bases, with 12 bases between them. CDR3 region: CASSELGNFDTQYF. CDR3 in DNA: TGTGCCAGCAGTGAACTGGGCAATTTCGATACGCAGTATTTT.

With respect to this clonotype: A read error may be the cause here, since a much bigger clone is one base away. DNA for the CDR3: TGTGCCAGCAGCCCGGCGGGGAACTATGAAGGAGATACGCAGTATTTT. Translating it yields CASSPAGNYEGDTQYF. The chain links TRBV7-2 to TRBJ2-3, with D possibly being TRBD2 (6 bases). Germline values: CDR1 SGHTA, CDR2 FQGNSA. CDR3 size: 16 residues. V was pared by 5 bases and J by 5 bases, with 20 bases between.

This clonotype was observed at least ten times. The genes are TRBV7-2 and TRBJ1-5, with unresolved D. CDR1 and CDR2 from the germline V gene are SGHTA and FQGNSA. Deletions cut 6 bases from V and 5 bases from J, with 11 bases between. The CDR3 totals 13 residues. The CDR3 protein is CASSRGGYQPQHF. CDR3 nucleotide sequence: TGTGCCAGCAGTCGAGGAGGGTATCAGCCCCAGCATTTT.

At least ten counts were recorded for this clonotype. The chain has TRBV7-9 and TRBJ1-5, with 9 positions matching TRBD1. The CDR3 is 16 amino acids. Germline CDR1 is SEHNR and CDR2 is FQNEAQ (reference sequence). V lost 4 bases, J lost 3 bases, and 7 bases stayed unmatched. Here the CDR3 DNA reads TGTGCCAGCAGCTACACCGGGACAGGGACCAATCAGCCCCAGCATTTT. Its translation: CASSYTGTGTNQPQHF.

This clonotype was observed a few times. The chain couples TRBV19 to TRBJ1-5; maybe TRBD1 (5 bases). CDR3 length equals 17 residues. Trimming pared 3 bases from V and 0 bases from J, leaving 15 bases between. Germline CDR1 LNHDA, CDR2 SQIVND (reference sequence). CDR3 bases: TGTGCCAGTAGTATGGACCCCGGGGGGTATAGCAATCAGCCCCAGCATTTT. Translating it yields CASSMDPGGYSNQPQHF. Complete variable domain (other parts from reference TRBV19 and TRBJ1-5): DGGITQSPKYLFRKEGQNVTLSCEQNLNHDAMYWYRQDPGQGLRLIYYSQIVNDFQKGDIAEGYSVSREKKESFPLTVTSAQKNPTAFYLCASSMDPGGYSNQPQHFGDGTRLSIL.

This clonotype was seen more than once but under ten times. CDR3 bases: TGTGCCAGCAGCGACGGACCCTACGAGCAGTACGTC. Translated, it gives CASSDGPYEQYV. The chain links TRBV7-9 to TRBJ2-7; D call uncertain. The V gene lost 5 bases and the J gene lost 2 bases, with 7 bases spanning the gap. This CDR3 is built from 12 residues. Germline loops: CDR1 SEHNR, CDR2 FQNEAQ (reference sequence).

The CDR3 DNA reads as TGCAGTGCAATAGCGGATACGCAGTATTTT. The encoded protein is CSAIADTQYF. The chain employs TRBV20-1 and TRBJ2-3; D perhaps matches TRBD2 (5 bases). V was trimmed by 6 bases and J by 6 bases, leaving 7 bases between them. CDR1 and CDR2 from the germline V gene are DFQATT and SNEGSKA (reference sequence). The CDR3 loop spans 10 amino acids.

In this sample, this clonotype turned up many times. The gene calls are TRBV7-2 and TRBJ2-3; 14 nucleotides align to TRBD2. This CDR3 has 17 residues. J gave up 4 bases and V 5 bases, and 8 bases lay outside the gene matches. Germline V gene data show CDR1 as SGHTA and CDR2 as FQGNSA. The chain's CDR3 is CASSPSGTSGGSDTQYF. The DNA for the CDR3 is TGTGCCAGCAGCCCGTCCGGGACTAGCGGGGGTTCAGATACGCAGTATTTT.

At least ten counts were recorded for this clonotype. CDR3: CASSFASLTDTQYF. The CDR3 DNA reads as TGTGCCAGCAGTTTTGCCAGCCTCACAGATACGCAGTATTTT. The rearrangement links TRBV6-2 or TRBV6-3 to TRBJ2-3; no clear D gene. Germline V CDR1 and CDR2: MNHEY, SVGEGT. Trimming took off 4 bases at V and 2 bases at J, with 10 bases between the two ends. The CDR3 length is 14 residues.

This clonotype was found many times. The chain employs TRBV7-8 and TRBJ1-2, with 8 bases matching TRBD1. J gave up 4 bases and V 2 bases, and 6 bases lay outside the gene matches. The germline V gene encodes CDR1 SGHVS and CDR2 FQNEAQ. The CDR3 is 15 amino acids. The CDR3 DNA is TGTGCCAGCAGCTTATCAGGGGGCCGGGGCTATGGCTACACCTTC. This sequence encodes CASSLSGGRGYGYTF. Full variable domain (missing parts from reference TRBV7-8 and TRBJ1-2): GAGVSQSPRYKVAKRGQDVALRCDPISGHVSLFWYQQALGQGPEFLTYFQNEAQLDKSGLPSDRFFAERPEGSVSTLKIQRTQQEDSAVYLCASSLSGGRGYGYTFGSGTRLTVV.

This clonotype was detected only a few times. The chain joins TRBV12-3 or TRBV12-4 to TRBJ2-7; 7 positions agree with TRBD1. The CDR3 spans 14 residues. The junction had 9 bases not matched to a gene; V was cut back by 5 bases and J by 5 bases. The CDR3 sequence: CASSPGTVAHEQYF. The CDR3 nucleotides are TGTGCCAGCAGTCCAGGGACAGTTGCCCACGAGCAGTACTTC.

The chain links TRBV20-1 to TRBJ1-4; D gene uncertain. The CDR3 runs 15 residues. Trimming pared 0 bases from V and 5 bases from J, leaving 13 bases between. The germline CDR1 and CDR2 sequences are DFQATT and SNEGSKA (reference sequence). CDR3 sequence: CSARDPQIRNEKLFF. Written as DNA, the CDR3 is TGCAGTGCTAGAGATCCGCAAATAAGAAATGAAAAACTGTTTTTT.

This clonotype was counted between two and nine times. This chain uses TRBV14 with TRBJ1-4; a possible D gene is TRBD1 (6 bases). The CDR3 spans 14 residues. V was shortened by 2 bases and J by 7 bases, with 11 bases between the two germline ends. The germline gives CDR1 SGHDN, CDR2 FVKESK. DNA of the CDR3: TGTGCCAGCAGCCAACAGGGGTGGGCTGAAAAACTGTTTTTT. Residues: CASSQQGWAEKLFF.

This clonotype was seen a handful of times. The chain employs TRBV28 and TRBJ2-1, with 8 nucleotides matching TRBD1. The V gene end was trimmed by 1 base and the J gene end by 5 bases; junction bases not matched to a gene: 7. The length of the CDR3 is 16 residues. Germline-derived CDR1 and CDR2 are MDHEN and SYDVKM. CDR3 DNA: TGTGCCAGCAGTTTATCCATAGGGACAGGCAACAATGAGCAGTTCTTC. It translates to CASSLSIGTGNNEQFF. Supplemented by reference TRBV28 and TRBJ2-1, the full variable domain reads DVKVTQSSRYLVKRTGEKVFLECVQDMDHENMFWYRQDPGLGLRLIYFSYDVKMKEKGDIPEGYSVSREKKERFSLILESASTNQTSMYLCASSLSIGTGNNEQFFGPGTRLTVL.

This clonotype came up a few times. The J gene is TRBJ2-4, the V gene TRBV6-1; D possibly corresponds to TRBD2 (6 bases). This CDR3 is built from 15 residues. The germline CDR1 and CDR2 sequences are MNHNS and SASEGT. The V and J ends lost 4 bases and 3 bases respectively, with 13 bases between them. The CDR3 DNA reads TGTGCCAGCAGTGCCCTCGGGGGAGTCAAAAACATTCAGTACTTC. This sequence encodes CASSALGGVKNIQYF.